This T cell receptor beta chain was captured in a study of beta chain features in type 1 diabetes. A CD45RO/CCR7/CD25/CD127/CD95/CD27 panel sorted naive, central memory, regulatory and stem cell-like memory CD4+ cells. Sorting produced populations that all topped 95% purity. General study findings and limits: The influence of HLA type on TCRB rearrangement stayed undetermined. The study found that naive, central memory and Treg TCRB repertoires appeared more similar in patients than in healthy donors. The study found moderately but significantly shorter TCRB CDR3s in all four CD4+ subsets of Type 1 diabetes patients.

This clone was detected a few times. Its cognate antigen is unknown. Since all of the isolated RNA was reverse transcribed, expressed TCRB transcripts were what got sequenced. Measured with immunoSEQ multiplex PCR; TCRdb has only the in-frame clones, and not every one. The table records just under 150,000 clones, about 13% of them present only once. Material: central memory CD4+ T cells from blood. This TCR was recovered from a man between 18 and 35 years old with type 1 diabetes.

This chain's CDR3 is CASSLGTYGYTF. CDR3 in DNA: TGTGCCAGCAGTCTAGGGACGTATGGCTACACCTTC. The V gene is TRBV13, the J gene TRBJ1-2; D is possibly TRBD1 (5 bases). Trimming removed 6 bases at V and 5 bases at J, with 10 bases between. The CDR3 sequence is 12 residues long. Germline values: CDR1 PRHDT, CDR2 FYEKMQ (reference sequence).